These 10 T cell receptor beta chains came from one sample sequenced in a study of cytomegalovirus exposure and HLA in healthy donors. PCR employed 60 Vbeta and 13 Jbeta primers. Assay: immunoSEQ multiplex PCR; the TCRdb copy retains only in-frame clones and omits some. The data contain around 150,000 clones, about 64% of them seen just once; the ten biggest clones take up around 4.7%. The sample consisted of PBMCs. The receptors stem from a man aged 55 to 69 in good health and CMV-seronegative.

Turning to this clone: The germline gene is not matched at one end of the junction; a read error may be the cause. The CDR3 spells CASSLSNNGQFF. CDR3 DNA: TGCGCCAGCAGCTTAAGTAACAATGGGCAGTTCTTC. V and J are TRBV5-1 and TRBJ2-1, with D unresolved. The CDR3 contains 12 residues. Looked up from germline, CDR1 is SGHRS and CDR2 is YFSETQ.

This clone was counted a few times. Distinct nucleotide sequences in the sample also encode this CDR3. The chain recombines TRBV5-1 with TRBJ1-1, with D tentatively TRBD1 (6 bases). The CDR3 runs to 14 residues. The V gene lost 0 bases and the J gene lost 3 bases, with 9 bases spanning the gap. CDR1 and CDR2 from the germline V gene are SGHRS and YFSETQ. CDR3 protein: CASSLDREDTEAFF. The CDR3 region has the DNA TGCGCCAGCAGCTTGGACAGGGAAGACACTGAAGCTTTCTTT.

V gene TRBV19 combines with J gene TRBJ1-4, with unresolved D. Germline values: CDR1 LNHDA, CDR2 SQIVND (reference sequence). The CDR3 has 12 residues. V lost 6 bases to trimming and J lost 8 bases, with 10 bases between them. The CDR3, as DNA: TGTGCCAGTAGCTCGACGGAGGAAAAACTGTTTTTT. Amino acids: CASSSTEEKLFF.

V gene TRBV7-9 combines with J gene TRBJ2-1; the match to TRBD2 covers 10 bases. With V trimmed by 5 bases and J by 7 bases, 11 bases remained unmatched. There are 16 residues in the CDR3. Germline values: CDR1 SEHNR, CDR2 FQNEAQ (reference sequence). CDR3 coding DNA: TGTGCCAGCAGCCTCGTTTCTAGCGGGAGCTTTAATGAGCAGTTCTTC. Protein: CASSLVSSGSFNEQFF.

This chain links TRBV7-2 with TRBJ1-3; 9 bases match TRBD1. The V segment lost 5 bases and the J segment 6 bases; nucleotides outside the gene matches: 5. CDR1 and CDR2 from the germline V gene are SGHTA and FQGNSA. The CDR3 runs to 14 residues. The CDR3 nucleotides are TGTGCCAGCAGCCACAGGACAGGGGAAAACACCATATATTTT. Translating it yields CASSHRTGENTIYF. Full variable domain (remainder filled in from reference TRBV7-2 and TRBJ1-3): GAGVSQSPSNKVTEKGKDVELRCDPISGHTALYWYRQSLGQGLEFLIYFQGNSAPDKSGLPSDRFSAERTGGSVSTLTIQRTQQEDSAVYLCASSHRTGENTIYFGEGSWLTVV.

This chain joins TRBV18 and TRBJ2-5; 7 bases align to TRBD1. Trimming cost V 3 bases and J 5 bases; bases outside gene matches: 6. The CDR3 runs 14 residues. The germline CDR1 and CDR2 sequences are KGHSH and LQKENI. For the CDR3, the DNA is TGTGCCAGCTCACCCGACAGGGCTGGGGAGACCCAGTACTTC. This gives the protein CASSPDRAGETQYF.

V and J are TRBV9 and TRBJ2-2, with unresolved D. V was shortened by 3 bases and J by 3 bases, with 18 bases between the two germline ends. CDR3 length: 17 residues. Germline CDR1 SGDLS, CDR2 YYNGEE. The CDR3 region is CASSDIVRLEYTGELFF. Written as DNA, the CDR3 is TGTGCCAGCAGCGATATAGTAAGACTCGAATACACCGGGGAGCTGTTTTTT.

The rearrangement uses TRBV19 and TRBJ2-3, with 10 bases aligning to TRBD2. Germline CDR1 is LNHDA and CDR2 is SQIVND (reference sequence). This CDR3 has 16 residues. J gave up 1 base and V 6 bases, and 7 bases lay outside the gene matches. The CDR3 DNA follows: TGTGCCAGTAGCTCCGGACTAGCGGACCGCACAGATACGCAGTATTTT. Translating it yields CASSSGLADRTDTQYF.

As for this clone: Other DNA sequences of this sample code for an identical CDR3. DNA for the CDR3: TGCAGTGCCACTAGAGATACGCAGTATTTT. Its translation is CSATRDTQYF. The V call is TRBV20-1, the J call TRBJ2-3; D possibly corresponds to TRBD2 (5 bases). Germline CDR1 DFQATT, CDR2 SNEGSKA (reference sequence). Trimming shortened V by 6 bases and J by 5 bases, and 6 bases separated the two germline ends. This CDR3 contains 10 residues.

This rearrangement joins TRBV19 to TRBJ1-2, with 7 bases matching TRBD1. The germline gives CDR1 LNHDA, CDR2 SQIVND (reference sequence). This CDR3 is built from 15 residues. Losses at the gene ends were 1 base for V and 2 bases for J; bases not matched to a gene: 4. CDR3 DNA: TGTGCCAGTAGTATAGGGTGGGACAGCAACTATGGCTACACCTTC. Translation gives CASSIGWDSNYGYTF. The full variable domain, rest sourced from reference TRBV19 and TRBJ1-2, is DGGITQSPKYLFRKEGQNVTLSCEQNLNHDAMYWYRQDPGQGLRLIYYSQIVNDFQKGDIAEGYSVSREKKESFPLTVTSAQKNPTAFYLCASSIGWDSNYGYTFGSGTRLTVV.